This T cell receptor (beta chain) emerged from a study of CD8 T cells in ankylosing spondylitis. Trimming cost V 6 bases and J 5 bases; bases outside gene matches: 7. Germline V CDR1 and CDR2: MDHEN, SYDVKM. The CDR3 is made up of 15 amino acids. MiXCR, run by TCRdb on the 5' RACE reads, gives a single entry per CDR3 protein. This sample has roughly 40,000 distinct CDR3 sequences, with more than 15% found just once. This clonotype has only a few counts. V usage is TRBV28 and J usage is TRBJ1-4; TRBD1 matches at 9 bases. The receptor was isolated from a male donor with ankylosing spondylitis or in good health (not recorded which). The sequenced sample consisted of blood. The CDR3 region is CASRAGTGWNEKLFF. CDR3 sequence (DNA): TGTGCCAGCAGGGCCGGGACAGGGTGGAATGAAAAACTGTTTTTT.